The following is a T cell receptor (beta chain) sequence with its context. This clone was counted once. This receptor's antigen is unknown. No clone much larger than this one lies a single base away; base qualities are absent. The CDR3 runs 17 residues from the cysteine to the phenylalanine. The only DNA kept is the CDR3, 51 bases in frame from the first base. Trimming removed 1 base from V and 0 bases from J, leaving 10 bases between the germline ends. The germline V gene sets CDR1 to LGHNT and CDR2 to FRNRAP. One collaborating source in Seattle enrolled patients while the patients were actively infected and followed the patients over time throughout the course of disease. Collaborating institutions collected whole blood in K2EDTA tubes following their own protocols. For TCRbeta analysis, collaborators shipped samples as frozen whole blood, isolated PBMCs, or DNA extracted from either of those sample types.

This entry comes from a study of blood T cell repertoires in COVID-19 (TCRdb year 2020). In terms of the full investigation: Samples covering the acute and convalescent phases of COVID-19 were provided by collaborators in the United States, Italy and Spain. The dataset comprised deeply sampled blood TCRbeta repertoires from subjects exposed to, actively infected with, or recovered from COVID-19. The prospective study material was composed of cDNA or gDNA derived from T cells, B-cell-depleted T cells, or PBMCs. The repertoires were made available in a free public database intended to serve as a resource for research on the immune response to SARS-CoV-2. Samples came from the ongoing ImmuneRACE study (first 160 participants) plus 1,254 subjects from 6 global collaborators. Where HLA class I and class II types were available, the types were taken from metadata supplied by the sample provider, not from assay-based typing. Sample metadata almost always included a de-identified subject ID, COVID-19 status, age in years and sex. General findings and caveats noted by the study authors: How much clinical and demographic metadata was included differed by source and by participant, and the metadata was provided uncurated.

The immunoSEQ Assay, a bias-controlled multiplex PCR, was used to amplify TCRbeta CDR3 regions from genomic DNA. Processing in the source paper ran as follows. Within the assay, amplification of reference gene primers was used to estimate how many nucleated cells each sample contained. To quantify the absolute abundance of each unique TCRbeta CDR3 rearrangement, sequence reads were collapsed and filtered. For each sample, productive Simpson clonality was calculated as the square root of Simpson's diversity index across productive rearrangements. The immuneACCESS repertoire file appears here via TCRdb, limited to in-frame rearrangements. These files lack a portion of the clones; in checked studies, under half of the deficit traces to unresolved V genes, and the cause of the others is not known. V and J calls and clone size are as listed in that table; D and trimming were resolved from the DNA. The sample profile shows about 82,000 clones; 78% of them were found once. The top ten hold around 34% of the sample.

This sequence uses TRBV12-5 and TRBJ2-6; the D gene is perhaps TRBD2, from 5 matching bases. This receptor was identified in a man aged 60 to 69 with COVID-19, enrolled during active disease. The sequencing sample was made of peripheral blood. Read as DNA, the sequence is TGTGCTAGTGGTTTGGGCGAGCGGATCTCTGGGGCCAACGTCCTGACTTTC. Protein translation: CASGLGERISGANVLTF.